These 27 T cell receptor beta chains were sequenced from one sample in a study of T-cell reconstitution after alpha-beta-depleted transplantation in children listed by TCRdb under 2016. Library prep was done by PCR. Sequencing was carried out with an Illumina HiSeq 2500. TCR libraries were prepared with molecular barcoding, using unique molecular identifiers to normalize TCRbeta repertoire quantification. TCRdb itself trimmed the public reads at Q25 with fastp, ran MiXCR and retained productive beta chains. Each CDR3 protein gets just one entry, which takes the most common genes and DNA from the rows behind it. The sample has around 360,000 distinct CDR3 sequences on record, around a tenth of them singletons. Together, the top ten hold roughly 2.5% of the sample. Material: PBMCs from the stem cell graft donor, obtained from the stem cell graft. Receptors originate from a human donor who donated a stem cell graft to a child with acute lymphoblastic leukemia.

The chain has TRBV11-2 and TRBJ2-1; possible D gene TRBD2, 5 bases. Per the germline V gene, CDR1 is SGHAT and CDR2 is FQNNGV. Between the trimmed V and J ends, which lost 1 base and 2 bases, there was a span of 15 bases. CDR3 length: 17 residues. CDR3 sequence: CASSLVFGKVAYNEQFF. The CDR3 nucleotides are TGTGCCAGCAGCTTAGTTTTCGGGAAAGTGGCCTACAATGAGCAGTTCTTC. The whole variable domain, remainder taken from reference TRBV11-2 and TRBJ2-1, is EAGVAQSPRYKIIEKRQSVAFWCNPISGHATLYWYQQILGQGPKLLIQFQNNGVVDDSQLPKDRFSAERLKGVDSTLKIQPAKLEDSAVYLCASSLVFGKVAYNEQFFGPGTRLTVL.

This clonotype was detected many times. This chain links TRBV7-2 with TRBJ2-7; D not resolved. V lost 2 bases and J 5 bases, leaving 16 bases between the germline ends. There are 15 residues in the CDR3. Germline CDR1 is SGHTA and CDR2 is FQGNSA. The CDR3 DNA reads as TGTGCCAGCAGCTTAATTAGGACGGATTCAAACGAGCAGTACTTC. Translating gives CASSLIRTDSNEQYF.

Only one count was recorded for this clonotype. This may arise from a read error, as a much more abundant clone is one base away. The chain uses TRBV5-4 and TRBJ2-1; 11 bases fit TRBD2. Germline CDR1 and CDR2: SGHNT and YYREEE (reference sequence). The V and J ends lost 0 bases and 7 bases, in that order; junction bases with no gene match: 3. The CDR3 has 15 amino acids. This chain's CDR3 is CASSLGASGRNEQFF. The CDR3 DNA follows: TGTGCCAGCAGCTTGGGGGCTAGCGGGAGGAATGAGCAGTTCTTC.

This clonotype has just a few counts. This chain uses TRBV2 with TRBJ1-5; the match to TRBD1 covers 7 bases. V dropped 6 bases and J dropped 6; count of bases not matched to a gene: 14. The CDR3 loop spans 16 amino acids. Germline CDR1 reads SNHLY; CDR2 reads FYNNEI. As DNA, the CDR3 is TGTGCCAGCAGCAAGGGCGGACAGGTCAGGGCTCAGCCCCAGCATTTT. Its translation is CASSKGGQVRAQPQHF.

The chain employs TRBV7-3 and TRBJ2-1; TRBD2 aligns across 7 bases. Trimming at V came to 4 bases and at J to 1 base, leaving 7 bases not matched to a gene. The CDR3 runs 16 residues. Germline CDR1 SGHTA, CDR2 FQGTGA. The CDR3 nucleotides read TGTGCCAGCAGCTCGCCCCACGGGAGGTCCTACAATGAGCAGTTCTTC. As protein: CASSSPHGRSYNEQFF.

The chain couples TRBV20-1 to TRBJ2-5; 8 nucleotides match TRBD2. Germline V lookup: CDR1 DFQATT, CDR2 SNEGSKA (reference sequence). The CDR3 covers 17 residues. The junction had 13 bases not matched to a gene; V was cut back by 3 bases and J by 1 base. CDR3 loop: CSASPPPGLALQETQYF. CDR3 nucleotides: TGCAGTGCTAGCCCGCCACCCGGACTAGCCCTCCAAGAGACCCAGTACTTC.

CDR3 region: CASSGTDRGHPTQYF. The CDR3 DNA sequence: TGTGCCAGCAGCGGGACGGACAGGGGGCATCCGACCCAGTACTTC. This chain connects TRBV12-3 or TRBV12-4 to TRBJ2-5, with TRBD1 identical over 11 bases. Trimming at V came to 6 bases and at J to 7 bases, leaving 10 bases not matched to a gene. The CDR3 is made up of 15 amino acids.

The chain links TRBV20-1 to TRBJ2-7; tentatively, D is TRBD1 or TRBD2 (5 bases each). V shed 0 bases and J shed 1 base, with 13 bases lying between them. The CDR3 loop spans 15 amino acids. Germline V lookup: CDR1 DFQATT, CDR2 SNEGSKA (reference sequence). The CDR3 region is CSAREPGRRSYEQYF. As DNA, the CDR3 is TGCAGTGCTAGAGAACCGGGACGCCGATCCTACGAGCAGTACTTC.

This chain uses TRBV7-3 with TRBJ2-3, with D perhaps assigned TRBD1 or TRBD2 (5 bases each). V was pared by 5 bases and J by 6 bases, with 18 bases between. Germline assignment: CDR1 SGHTA and CDR2 FQGTGA. The CDR3 has 15 residues. CDR3 nucleotide sequence: TGTGCCAGCAGCCCACACCCGGGACCTCCTGATACGCAGTATTTT. This encodes CASSPHPGPPDTQYF.

The chain carries TRBV4-3 and TRBJ2-5; 10 bases match TRBD2. Germline assignment: CDR1 LGHNA and CDR2 YSLEER. This CDR3 is 15 amino acids long. Trimming at V came to 1 base and at J to 5 bases, leaving 4 bases not matched to a gene. CDR3 sequence reads: CASSQGLAGRETQYF. DNA of the CDR3: TGCGCCAGCAGCCAAGGACTAGCGGGTCGTGAGACCCAGTACTTC.

This clonotype was recorded a few times. The V gene is TRBV2, the J gene TRBJ2-7; possible D gene TRBD2, 6 bases. Germline-derived CDR1 and CDR2 are SNHLY and FYNNEI. The CDR3 loop spans 14 amino acids. V was clipped by 7 bases and J by 5 bases, with 18 bases between them. The CDR3 protein is CASNNNGSPHEQYF. The CDR3 DNA follows: TGTGCCAGCAACAATAACGGGAGCCCCCACGAGCAGTACTTC.

The chain combines TRBV3-1 with TRBJ2-1; the D is unclear. CDR3 length: 11 residues. The V and J ends lost 4 bases and 8 bases respectively, with 6 bases between them. The germline V gene has CDR1 LGHDT and CDR2 YNNKEL (reference sequence). For the CDR3, the DNA is TGTGCCAGCAGCCTGACGTATGAGCAGTTCTTC. Residues: CASSLTYEQFF.

The J gene is TRBJ2-6, the V gene TRBV20-1; 7 nucleotides align to TRBD1. The ends lost 6 bases at V and 0 bases at J; junction bases unmatched: 2. The CDR3 covers 14 residues. Germline V CDR1 and CDR2: DFQATT, SNEGSKA (reference sequence). For the CDR3, the DNA is TGCAGTGCAGGGGGCTTCTCTGGGGCCAACGTCCTGACTTTC. Protein sequence: CSAGGFSGANVLTF.

This chain connects TRBV7-9 to TRBJ2-1, with a weak D call TRBD1 (5 bases). Per the germline V gene, CDR1 is SEHNR and CDR2 is FQNEAQ (reference sequence). This CDR3 region has 17 residues. With 4 bases removed from V and 0 bases from J, the gap between germline ends came to 16 bases. The CDR3 region is CASSSIQGLHSYNEQFF. CDR3 sequence (DNA): TGTGCCAGCAGCTCAATCCAGGGCCTCCACTCCTACAATGAGCAGTTCTTC.

This clonotype was detected a few times. The CDR3 nucleotides read TGTGCCAGCAGCTTAGATACCGGACTAGCGGAAGGGTACGAGCAGTACTTC. This codes for CASSLDTGLAEGYEQYF. V is TRBV7-9 and J is TRBJ2-7; 10 nucleotides line up with TRBD2. CDR1 and CDR2 (germline): SEHNR, FQNEAQ (reference sequence). The CDR3 covers 17 residues. V dropped 1 base and J dropped 4; count of bases not matched to a gene: 10. Complete variable domain (other parts from reference TRBV7-9 and TRBJ2-7): DTGVSQNPRHKITKRGQNVTFRCDPISEHNRLYWYRQTLGQGPEFLTYFQNEAQLEKSRLLSDRFSAERPKGSFSTLEIQRTEQGDSAMYLCASSLDTGLAEGYEQYFGPGTRLTVT.

In this sample, this clonotype turned up a few times. The rearrangement joins TRBV27 to TRBJ2-7, with 11 positions matching TRBD2. V gave up 4 bases and J gave up 5 bases; unmatched junction bases: 4. Germline CDR1 is MNHEY and CDR2 is SMNVEV (reference sequence). This CDR3 contains 14 residues. CDR3 sequence reads: CASSWTSGFNEQYF. Here the CDR3 DNA reads TGTGCCAGCAGTTGGACTAGCGGGTTCAACGAGCAGTACTTC.

This chain connects TRBV3-1 to TRBJ2-1; D is possibly TRBD2 (6 bases). The CDR3 is 15 amino acids. Germline V lookup: CDR1 LGHDT, CDR2 YNNKEL (reference sequence). V gave up 7 bases and J gave up 7 bases, with 20 bases separating them. CDR3 DNA: TGTGCCAGCACCCTCGCTGGCGGGAAGGGGAATGAGCAGTTCTTC. This sequence encodes CASTLAGGKGNEQFF.

This clonotype was found a few times. J is TRBJ1-2 and V is TRBV10-3, with 7 bases lining up with TRBD1. CDR3 length: 14 residues. Losses at the gene ends were 2 bases for V and 5 bases for J; bases not matched to a gene: 5. Germline CDR1 and CDR2: ENHRY and SYGVKD. The CDR3 spells CAISEGQGVYGYTF. The DNA for the CDR3 is TGTGCCATCAGTGAGGGTCAGGGGGTATATGGCTACACCTTC.

The chain is built from TRBV20-1 and TRBJ2-7; perhaps TRBD1 as D (6 bases). Trimming shortened V by 3 bases and J by 1 base, and 10 bases separated the two germline ends. Germline CDR1 reads DFQATT; CDR2 reads SNEGSKA (reference sequence). This CDR3 spans 13 amino acids. In nucleotides, the CDR3 is TGCAGTGCTAGGGGGGCTACGTCCTACGAGCAGTACTTC. Translating gives CSARGATSYEQYF.

This clonotype was detected many times. The rearrangement joins TRBV2 to TRBJ2-6; no clear D gene. CDR3 length: 12 amino acids. Looked up from germline, CDR1 is SNHLY and CDR2 is FYNNEI. Trimming shortened V by 6 bases and J by 2 bases, and 2 bases separated the two germline ends. DNA of the CDR3: TGTGCCAGCAGCGCTGGGGCCAACGTCCTGACTTTC. Amino acid sequence: CASSAGANVLTF.

CDR3 protein: CASSLTQGALDGYTF. Here the CDR3 DNA reads TGTGCCAGCAGCTTAACCCAGGGGGCCTTAGATGGCTACACCTTC. This chain uses TRBV7-2 with TRBJ1-2; TRBD1 matches at 8 bases. The CDR3 extends over 15 amino acids. V was pared by 2 bases and J by 6 bases, with 8 bases of the junction left unmatched. Germline CDR1 reads SGHTA; CDR2 reads FQGNSA.

About this clonotype: At one boundary the junction diverges from the germline segment, which might be a read error. The rearrangement joins TRBV20-1 to TRBJ2-2; weak D call: TRBD1 (6 bases). CDR3 size: 17 residues. Germline V gives CDR1 DFQATT, CDR2 SNEGSKA (reference sequence). In DNA form, the CDR3 reads TGCTGTGCTAGAGATGCGACCGGAACAGGGCGGACCGGGGAGCTGTTTTTT. Amino acid sequence: CCARDATGTGRTGELFF.

The sample holds a few counts of this clonotype. This chain uses TRBV5-1 with TRBJ2-1; TRBD2 matches at 8 bases. The V and J ends lost 5 bases and 7 bases, in that order; junction bases with no gene match: 14. This CDR3 comprises 16 residues. Germline V gene sequence: CDR1 SGHRS, CDR2 YFSETQ. DNA of the CDR3: TGCGCCAGCAGGGGTCTGAGCGGGAGACTCCCGAATGAGCAGTTCTTC. Amino acid sequence: CASRGLSGRLPNEQFF. The whole variable domain, filled in from reference TRBV5-1 and TRBJ2-1, reads KAGVTQTPRYLIKTRGQQVTLSCSPISGHRSVSWYQQTPGQGLQFLFEYFSETQRNKGNFPGRFSGRQFSNSRSEMNVSTLELGDSALYLCASRGLSGRLPNEQFFGPGTRLTVL.

The rearrangement links TRBV4-1 to TRBJ2-7; D is unclear. Germline CDR1 is MGHRA and CDR2 is YSYEKL. The CDR3 has 13 residues. V was clipped by 4 bases and J by 4 bases, with 11 bases between them. The CDR3 here is CASSPTATYEQYF. Written as DNA, the CDR3 is TGCGCCAGCAGCCCGACGGCTACTTACGAGCAGTACTTC.

This clonotype was seen a single time. Without the conserved terminal phenylalanine or tryptophan, this CDR3 likely stems from a read error. This chain joins TRBV20-1 and TRBJ2-5; TRBD2 aligns across 16 bases. This CDR3 comprises 16 residues. CDR1 and CDR2 (germline): DFQATT, SNEGSKA (reference sequence). V gave up 4 bases and J gave up 5 bases; unmatched junction bases: 7. The chain's CDR3 is CSATGTSGRAGETQYS. The CDR3, as DNA: TGCAGTGCTACCGGGACTAGCGGGAGGGCCGGGGAGACCCAGTACTCC.

This clonotype has only a few counts. V gene TRBV7-2 combines with J gene TRBJ2-7; D not resolved. The CDR3 is 13 residues long. V lost 5 bases and J 4 bases, leaving 12 bases between the germline ends. CDR1 SGHTA and CDR2 FQGNSA come from the germline V gene. Written as DNA, the CDR3 is TGTGCCAGCAGCGGATCCCCGATTTACGAGCAGTACTTC. Encoded protein: CASSGSPIYEQYF.

There are many counts of this clonotype. The J gene is TRBJ2-1, the V gene TRBV5-1, with 7 bases fitting TRBD2. CDR3 length: 15 amino acids. The germline V gene has CDR1 SGHRS and CDR2 YFSETQ. V was pared by 5 bases and J by 3 bases, with 8 bases of the junction left unmatched. The CDR3 is CASSSGLDHYNEQFF. As DNA, the CDR3 is TGCGCCAGCAGTTCAGGACTAGACCACTACAATGAGCAGTTCTTC.